This T cell receptor (beta chain) was captured by sequencing in a study of OX40 agonist ivuxolimab in advanced cancers. The wider study: Patients in the trial were receiving intravenous ivuxolimab every 2 weeks, at doses of 0.01 to 10 mg/kg.

This CDR3 has 14 residues. V trimming: 4 bases; J trimming: 8 bases; junction bases outside the gene matches: 8. Germline V CDR1 and CDR2: SEHNR, FQNEAQ (reference sequence). Data came from immunoSEQ multiplex PCR; TCRdb stores just in-frame clones and leaves some out. The table shows 60,000 to 75,000 clones, with around 93% occurring only once. This sequence was found in an adult with an advanced solid tumor such as melanoma, head and neck, liver or kidney cancer. Sequencing was performed on CD4+ or CD8+ T cells sorted from blood, taken in a trial of the OX40 agonist ivuxolimab. The V call is TRBV7-9, the J call TRBJ1-2, with 9 bases identical to TRBD1. CDR3 loop: CASSSRDRVEGYTF. As DNA, the CDR3 is TGTGCCAGCAGCTCCCGGGACAGGGTAGAGGGCTACACCTTC.